By proportion, the clone carrying this T cell receptor (beta chain) is medium-sized. The data originate from a study of circulating CD8 cells and anti-PD-1 response in melanoma. Sorting of live CD3+CD8+TCRalphabeta+ cells by PD-1 and/or TIGIT gave four subsets. The QIAseq Immune Repertoire TCR panel built the libraries from approximately 15 ng of total RNA. TCRdb reprocessed the reads with MiXCR, giving one entry per CDR3 protein. Found here are 1,500 to 2,500 distinct CDR3 sequences, just under 7.5% of them singletons; the top ten hold roughly 8.2%. Germline lookup yields CDR1 SGDLS and CDR2 YYNGEE. The CDR3 runs to 14 residues. V was cut by 4 bases and J by 6 bases, with 16 bases left in between.

Sample: CD8+ T cells from PBMCs, taken at baseline or after one month of anti-PD-1 therapy (not recorded which). The chain uses TRBV9 and TRBJ1-1; tentative D call: TRBD1 (5 bases). The clonotype was recovered from a human donor with melanoma. In DNA, the CDR3 is TGTGCCAGCAGCCCTAGGTGGGGCTTATCTGAAGCTTTCTTT. This codes for CASSPRWGLSEAFF.